Shown below are 26 T cell receptor beta chains from a single sample sequenced in a study of cytomegalovirus exposure and HLA in healthy donors. The PCR made use of 60 Vbeta and 13 Jbeta primers. Profiling relied on immunoSEQ multiplex PCR, and the TCRdb table lists in-frame clones only, not all of them. The table has about 210,000 clones, 75% to 90% seen once; the top ten hold about 1%. The sample comprised PBMCs. The receptors derive from a boy younger than 10 in good health and CMV-seronegative.

This chain uses TRBV7-2 with TRBJ2-5, with no clear D. Looked up from germline, CDR1 is SGHTA and CDR2 is FQGNSA. V shed 3 bases and J shed 6 bases, with 14 bases lying between them. The CDR3 covers 14 residues. The CDR3 reads CASSFGDSRKTQYF. In DNA form, the CDR3 reads TGTGCCAGCAGCTTCGGAGATAGTAGAAAGACCCAGTACTTC.

The chain employs TRBV5-1 and TRBJ1-3; 9 bases are shared with TRBD1. Germline V gives CDR1 SGHRS, CDR2 YFSETQ. The CDR3 sequence is 19 residues long. V lost 4 bases to trimming and J lost 4 bases; unmatched junction nucleotides: 18. The CDR3 bases are TGCGCCAGCAGCGGGAAGTTCACTGAGGGACAGGGATCGGGAAACACCATATATTTT. Translated: CASSGKFTEGQGSGNTIYF. The variable domain in full, completed from reference TRBV5-1 and TRBJ1-3, reads KAGVTQTPRYLIKTRGQQVTLSCSPISGHRSVSWYQQTPGQGLQFLFEYFSETQRNKGNFPGRFSGRQFSNSRSEMNVSTLELGDSALYLCASSGKFTEGQGSGNTIYFGEGSWLTVV.

The chain is built from TRBV5-4 and TRBJ2-7, with D perhaps matching TRBD2 (7 bases). Looked up from germline, CDR1 is SGHNT and CDR2 is YYREEE (reference sequence). V lost 0 bases and J lost 3, with 10 bases in between. This CDR3 region has 14 residues. This CDR3 reads CASSLGGGDYEQYF. The CDR3 nucleotides are TGTGCCAGCAGCTTGGGCGGGGGCGACTACGAGCAGTACTTC.

The gene calls are TRBV30 and TRBJ2-7, with 8 bases matching TRBD2. Trimming at V came to 3 bases and at J to 4 bases, leaving 2 bases not matched to a gene. Germline CDR1 and CDR2: GTSNPN and SVGIG (reference sequence). The CDR3 is 12 amino acids. The chain's CDR3 is CAWSGGGYEQYF. In DNA form, the CDR3 reads TGTGCCTGGAGCGGGGGGGGTTACGAGCAGTACTTC.

This clone appeared once. The gene calls are TRBV28 and TRBJ1-1; D may be TRBD1 (5 bases). From germline, CDR1 is MDHEN and CDR2 SYDVKM. The CDR3 consists of 15 residues. With 1 base removed from V and 4 bases from J, the gap between germline ends came to 13 bases. DNA for the CDR3: TGTGCCAGCAGTTTATTATCAGGGCCCGGCACTGAAGCTTTCTTT. This encodes CASSLLSGPGTEAFF.

The J gene is TRBJ2-1, the V gene TRBV4-2, with TRBD2 matching 11 bases. The trim removed 0 bases at V and 8 bases at J, leaving 9 bases unmatched. The CDR3 totals 17 residues. The germline V gene encodes CDR1 LGHNA and CDR2 YNFKEQ. The CDR3 bases are TGTGCCAGCAGCCAAGATGGGCTAGCGGGAGGAGTCGATGAGCAGTTCTTC. Encoded protein: CASSQDGLAGGVDEQFF.

J is TRBJ2-7 and V is TRBV2, with D hard to call. The CDR3 runs to 12 residues. Looked up from germline, CDR1 is SNHLY and CDR2 is FYNNEI. The V end was cut by 4 bases, the J end by 4 bases, with 8 bases between. The CDR3 region is CASSGRLYEQYF. The CDR3, as DNA: TGTGCCAGCAGTGGGAGATTATACGAGCAGTACTTC.

This rearrangement joins TRBV28 to TRBJ1-1; possible D gene TRBD1, 5 bases. The CDR3 length is 14 residues. CDR1 and CDR2 from the germline V gene are MDHEN and SYDVKM. The V end was cut by 3 bases, the J end by 6 bases, with 14 bases between. CDR3 amino acids: CASSFWGGEAEAFF. The CDR3 DNA sequence: TGTGCCAGCAGTTTTTGGGGGGGGGAGGCTGAAGCTTTCTTT.

This rearrangement joins TRBV27 to TRBJ2-6; a weak D match, TRBD1 (7 bases). Trimming removed 9 bases from V and 0 bases from J, with 21 bases in between. The CDR3 is 18 amino acids. Germline loops: CDR1 MNHEY, CDR2 SMNVEV (reference sequence). The CDR3 bases are TGTGCCAGGCGGGACAGTGGCGTAGGAAGCTCTGGGGCCAACGTCCTGACTTTC. Amino acids: CARRDSGVGSSGANVLTF.

This clone was recorded once. The V gene is TRBV15, the J gene TRBJ2-5; weak D call: TRBD2 (7 bases). Germline CDR1 LNHNV, CDR2 YYDKDF (reference sequence). The length of the CDR3 is 16 residues. V lost 5 bases and J 5 bases, leaving 21 bases between the germline ends. CDR3 sequence reads: CATSGGTRGLTETQYF. The DNA for the CDR3 is TGTGCCACCAGCGGGGGGACGCGGGGGCTAACCGAGACCCAGTACTTC.

The rearrangement joins TRBV28 to TRBJ2-1, with 9 bases aligning to TRBD2. After removal of 5 bases from V and 8 bases from J, the junction contained 10 bases not matched to a gene. The CDR3 sequence is 15 residues long. From germline, CDR1 is MDHEN and CDR2 SYDVKM. The CDR3 sequence is CASSISGSQNYEQFF. Here the CDR3 DNA reads TGTGCCAGCAGTATTAGCGGGAGTCAAAATTATGAGCAGTTCTTC.

This clone was picked up one time. The chain is built from TRBV5-1 and TRBJ2-1, with 9 bases identical to TRBD1. Germline assignment: CDR1 SGHRS and CDR2 YFSETQ. V was pared by 9 bases and J by 4 bases, with 8 bases of the junction left unmatched. The CDR3 consists of 14 residues. The CDR3 protein is CATRGQGLYNEQFF. CDR3 in DNA: TGCGCCACCCGAGGACAGGGGCTATACAATGAGCAGTTCTTC.

The chain uses TRBV5-1 and TRBJ1-4; TRBD1 aligns across 8 bases. Germline lookup yields CDR1 SGHRS and CDR2 YFSETQ. The CDR3 runs 14 residues. V lost 5 bases to trimming and J lost 7 bases; unmatched junction nucleotides: 7. The CDR3 loop is CASRGQGWGEKLFF. The CDR3 region has the DNA TGCGCCAGCAGAGGACAGGGCTGGGGTGAAAAACTGTTTTTT.

The V call is TRBV19, the J call TRBJ1-1, with 9 nucleotides matching TRBD1. V gave up 5 bases and J gave up 5 bases; unmatched junction bases: 6. This CDR3 comprises 14 residues. Germline lookup yields CDR1 LNHDA and CDR2 SQIVND (reference sequence). The CDR3, as DNA: TGTGCCAGTAGTCAGGGACAGGGCGTAACTGAAGCTTTCTTT. This sequence encodes CASSQGQGVTEAFF.

The chain recombines TRBV27 with TRBJ2-3; the D is unclear. In germline, CDR1 is MNHEY, CDR2 SMNVEV (reference sequence). The length of the CDR3 is 13 residues. V lost 3 bases and J 6 bases, leaving 10 bases between the germline ends. CDR3 protein: CASSLVTHDTQYF. The DNA for the CDR3 is TGTGCCAGCAGTTTGGTAACTCACGATACGCAGTATTTT.

Details on this clone: Other nucleotide sequences in the sample specify the same CDR3. J is TRBJ2-3 and V is TRBV6-1; 8 nucleotides align to TRBD2. The CDR3 length is 15 residues. In germline, CDR1 is MNHNS, CDR2 SASEGT. V lost 4 bases and J lost 1; bases outside the gene matches: 4. As DNA, the CDR3 is TGTGCCAGCAGTGCAACTAGCGGAGGCACAGATACGCAGTATTTT. Its protein is CASSATSGGTDTQYF.

This rearrangement joins TRBV7-9 to TRBJ2-1, with a tentative D call TRBD1 (6 bases). The CDR3 length is 15 residues. CDR1 is SEHNR, CDR2 FQNEAQ, per germline (reference sequence). Trimming removed 5 bases at V and 0 bases at J, with 11 bases between. CDR3 DNA sequence: TGTGCCAGCAGCCCTACCAGGGGCTCCTACAATGAGCAGTTCTTC. Translated: CASSPTRGSYNEQFF.

The V gene is TRBV9, the J gene TRBJ1-1; D remains unclear. V was shortened by 1 base and J by 5 bases, with 9 bases between the two germline ends. The germline V gene has CDR1 SGDLS and CDR2 YYNGEE. This CDR3 has 13 amino acids. The CDR3 here is CASSVTGRTEAFF. The CDR3 DNA reads TGTGCCAGCAGCGTAACGGGTAGGACTGAAGCTTTCTTT.

This rearrangement joins TRBV14 to TRBJ2-1; no definite D call. CDR3 length: 15 amino acids. V was trimmed by 2 bases and J by 3 bases, leaving 11 bases between them. Germline CDR1 and CDR2: SGHDN and FVKESK. The CDR3 loop is CASSQFGVSYNEQFF. CDR3 sequence (DNA): TGTGCCAGCAGCCAATTCGGAGTAAGCTACAATGAGCAGTTCTTC. The variable domain in full, with the rest retrieved from reference TRBV14 and TRBJ2-1, is EAGVTQFPSHSVIEKGQTVTLRCDPISGHDNLYWYRRVMGKEIKFLLHFVKESKQDESGMPNNRFLAERTGGTYSTLKVQPAELEDSGVYFCASSQFGVSYNEQFFGPGTRLTVL.

This clone appeared once. For the CDR3, the DNA is TGTGCCAGCAACCCGACAGGGGGGATCCGCGAGGAGCCCCAGCATTTT. Protein: CASNPTGGIREEPQHF. The genes are TRBV28 and TRBJ1-5; 9 bases line up with TRBD1. This CDR3 spans 16 amino acids. The germline V gene has CDR1 MDHEN and CDR2 SYDVKM. With 7 bases clipped from V and 8 bases from J, the junction kept 15 bases outside the gene matches. The full variable domain, with the rest looked up from reference TRBV28 and TRBJ1-5, is DVKVTQSSRYLVKRTGEKVFLECVQDMDHENMFWYRQDPGLGLRLIYFSYDVKMKEKGDIPEGYSVSREKKERFSLILESASTNQTSMYLCASNPTGGIREEPQHFGDGTRLSIL.

The J gene is TRBJ2-7, the V gene TRBV28; possibly TRBD1 for D (5 bases). The V gene's germline CDR1 is MDHEN and CDR2 SYDVKM. The CDR3 has 13 residues. V was clipped by 2 bases and J by 5 bases, with 10 bases between them. In DNA form, the CDR3 reads TGTGCCAGCAGTTTAGACGGACACCACGAGCAGTACTTC. Residues: CASSLDGHHEQYF.

This chain uses TRBV2 with TRBJ1-3, with 8 bases that match TRBD1. Germline loops: CDR1 SNHLY, CDR2 FYNNEI. CDR3 size: 15 residues. V dropped 5 bases and J dropped 0; count of bases not matched to a gene: 3. Here the CDR3 DNA reads TGTGCCAGCAGTTACGGGACAGGCTCTGGAAACACCATATATTTT. Its translation: CASSYGTGSGNTIYF.

This clone was detected only once. The V and J genes are TRBV5-1 and TRBJ1-4, with D perhaps TRBD1 (5 bases). CDR3 size: 15 residues. Trimming left V 4 bases short and J 3 bases short, with 13 bases between. CDR1 is SGHRS, CDR2 YFSETQ, per germline. In nucleotides, the CDR3 is TGCGCCAGCAGCCGGGGGACGGCGGCTAATGAAAAACTGTTTTTT. Its protein is CASSRGTAANEKLFF.

The chain couples TRBV7-2 to TRBJ2-7, with D hard to call. The V and J ends lost 1 base and 7 bases respectively, with 5 bases between them. There are 11 residues in the CDR3. Germline V CDR1 and CDR2: SGHTA, FQGNSA. CDR3 sequence (DNA): TGTGCCAGCAGCTTAGTCAGAGAGCAGTACTTC. Residues: CASSLVREQYF.

This clone appeared once. The chain couples TRBV18 to TRBJ1-4, with 9 bases matching TRBD1. Germline V gene data show CDR1 as KGHSH and CDR2 as LQKENI. The length of the CDR3 is 17 residues. V shed 4 bases and J 7 bases; nucleotides not matched to a gene: 13. CDR3 in DNA: TGTGCCAGCTCACAATCCGTCCTTTCGGGACAGGGTGAAAAACTGTTTTTT. Translation: CASSQSVLSGQGEKLFF.

V usage is TRBV5-1 and J usage is TRBJ2-1; D gene ambiguous. Per the germline V gene, CDR1 is SGHRS and CDR2 is YFSETQ. Between the trimmed V and J ends, which lost 6 bases and 7 bases, there was a span of 17 bases. This CDR3 comprises 14 residues. CDR3 nucleotide sequence: TGCGCCAGCAAATGGCAATTGTGGTTAAATGAGCAGTTCTTC. As protein: CASKWQLWLNEQFF. Using reference TRBV5-1 and TRBJ2-1 for the parts outside the CDR3, the full variable domain is KAGVTQTPRYLIKTRGQQVTLSCSPISGHRSVSWYQQTPGQGLQFLFEYFSETQRNKGNFPGRFSGRQFSNSRSEMNVSTLELGDSALYLCASKWQLWLNEQFFGPGTRLTVL.